This TCR beta chain was sequenced during a study of immune cell composition in non-small cell lung cancer (dated by TCRdb to about 2017). Background for the entire study: Histologic subtype, mostly lung adenocarcinoma or squamous cell carcinoma, was determined with H&E together with p63, CK5, Napsin A and TTF-1 immunohistochemistry. TCR-beta sequencing (Adaptive Biotechnologies) was performed on about 33 paired NSCLC tumour and non-adjacent lung specimens plus 26 tumour-only specimens. Supplementary cohort #1, 10 lung adenocarcinoma cases, had paired tumour/lung TCR-beta sequencing and TIL populations generated to assess tumour reactivity. Several tumour specimens with TCR-beta data were rare histological subtypes and were excluded from the subtype comparisons. Results and caveats for the whole study, not just this receptor: No significant correlation was found between smoking pack-years and tumour TCR-beta clonality. Tumour-associated clones >0.5% occurred in nearly half of NSCLC cases: approximately 35% of adenocarcinomas versus 75% of squamous carcinomas. Only around ten cases were included in the reactivity cohort, and sequence sharing between tumour-reactive clones and the dominant in vivo tumour-associated clones was not shown. In 10 adenocarcinoma cases, maximal tumour-associated clone frequency correlated strongly with TIL tumour reactivity, whereas overall clonality did not. Top 10 clone scores and productive clonality were significantly higher in lung squamous cell carcinoma than in lung adenocarcinoma tumours.

Of note for this clone: Which antigen it targets is not known. No much larger clone is present one base from it, and per-base qualities are unavailable.

A two-step multiplex PCR was used to amplify TCR-beta CDR3 regions from genomic DNA, and Illumina-compatible adaptors were added in the second step. TCR-beta immunosequencing was carried out on an Illumina platform through the commercial immunoSEQ service. As for the original processing: Repertoires were described by productive clonality and by Top 10 Clones, which is the percentage of T-cell templates coming from the ten most frequent sequences. Values of productive clonality ranged from 0 to 1, with a monoclonal population indicated by a value of 1. Sequences comprising at least 0.1% of tumour T-cell templates but absent from matched non-adjacent lung were defined as tumour-associated clones and were identified via log10 scatter plots. Two-group comparisons used Student's t-tests, stages used ANOVA, and relationships used linear regression, analysed in GraphPad Prism7 and R. Held by TCRdb, this immuneACCESS table contains in-frame sequences only and omits some clones. Under half of the omission traces to an unresolved V gene where checked; the cause of the rest is unknown. The V and J calls and clone size come from that table; D and trimming were worked out from the DNA. In all, the sample holds around 3,000 clones, and approximately 78% of those were seen once. Over 15% of the sample belongs to the ten largest clones.

From frozen aliquots of unsorted single-cell suspensions, genomic DNA was isolated using the QIAamp DNA kit. The tumour samples consisted of non-small cell lung cancer tissue that had been surgically resected. Tissues arrived within 2 hours after resection and were immediately processed into single-cell suspensions. Tissue was mechanically dissociated and enzymatically digested with DNase I, collagenase I and hyaluronidase for approximately 30 minutes at 37 °C, then filtered and RBC-lysed. CDR1 and CDR2 are read off the germline V gene as SGHRS and YFSETQ. The cysteine opens and the phenylalanine closes a CDR3 of 13 amino acids. Solely the CDR3 DNA is kept, with 39 bases framed from the first base. V sheds 2 bases and J sheds 11 bases, leaving 16 bases between their ends.

This chain joins TRBV5-1 to TRBJ2-5; a tentative D call is TRBD2 (5 bases match). The sample consisted of lung tumor tissue. The sequence was collected from a human donor with non-small cell lung cancer. The CDR3 amino acid sequence is: CASSFVTLGEQYF. The DNA sequence is as follows: TGCGCCAGCAGCTTTGTAACCCTGGGAGAGCAGTACTTC.